A selection of T cell receptor beta chains follows, all from one sample in a study of T cell responses to AZD1222 COVID-19 vaccine. Assay used: immunoSEQ multiplex PCR; TCRdb lists only in-frame clones, some missing. Of some 150,000 clones listed, more than 90% are singletons. Sequences were derived from peripheral blood, sampled 28 days after the second AZD1222 dose. The receptors were sampled from an adult who received the AZD1222 COVID-19 vaccine. The CDR3 runs from the conserved cysteine through the conserved F or W. A D gene is named only where the DNA matches it firmly. Part of the rows lack a size; the others show once, few, many or a class for expanded clones.

-,TRBJ1-6,-,TRBV11-2,TGTGCCAGCAGCCCCATCGGGGGGGTTAATTCACCCCTCCACTTT,CASSPIGGVNSPLHF
-,TRBJ1-1,-,TRBV6-1,TGTGCCAGCAGTGAAGGGATGGGCAGGGGCCCTCGTTGGGCCGCAGCTTTCTTT,CASSEGMGRGPRWAAAFF
-,TRBJ2-1,-,TRBV18,TGTGCCAGCTCACCAAAGGGTGAGAGGAATGAGCAGTTCTTC,CASSPKGERNEQFF
once,TRBJ2-7,TRBD1,TRBV28,TGTGCCACCGGGACAGGGTTGCCCTACGAGCAGTACTTC,CATGTGLPYEQYF
once,TRBJ2-1,TRBD1,TRBV11-3,TGTGCCAGCAGCCCCCGGGACAGCAATGAGCAGTTCTTC,CASSPRDSNEQFF
-,TRBJ1-1,-,TRBV28,TGTGCCAGCAGTAGGCGGGACGGGAACACTGAAGCTTTCTTT,CASSRRDGNTEAFF
-,TRBJ2-2,TRBD2,TRBV5-4,TGTGCCAGCAGCTTTCTTGGACTAGTGAACACCGGGGAGCTGTTTTTT,CASSFLGLVNTGELFF
-,TRBJ2-5,TRBD2,TRBV2,TGTGCCAGCAGTGACCTTGGTAGCGGGGGCCAAGAGACCCAGTACTTC,CASSDLGSGGQETQYF
once,TRBJ2-1,TRBD1,TRBV13,TGTGCCAGCAGCTGGGACAGGGGCAATGAGCAGTTCTTC,CASSWDRGNEQFF
-,TRBJ1-2,TRBD1,TRBV15,TGTGCCACCAGCAGAGATTTTCGGGACAGTAACTATGGCTACACCTTC,CATSRDFRDSNYGYTF
few,TRBJ2-7,-,TRBV5-4,TGTGCCAGCAGCCAGCTGGGACAAGCAACCTACGAGCAGTACTTC,CASSQLGQATYEQYF
-,TRBJ1-3,-,TRBV28,TGTGCCAGCAGTCCCCCAGGGAGCTCTGGAAACACCATATATTTT,CASSPPGSSGNTIYF
-,TRBJ2-7,-,TRBV19,TGTGCCAGTAGTACAATTTCTGGCGAGCAGTACTTC,CASSTISGEQYF
-,TRBJ1-2,-,TRBV30,TGTGCCTGGACCCACGGAACATCTATAACCTTC,CAWTHGTSITF
-,TRBJ2-7,-,TRBV4-1,TGCGCCAGCAGCCAAGACTCAGAGGGCGAGCAGTACTTC,CASSQDSEGEQYF
-,TRBJ1-2,TRBD1,TRBV27,TGTGCCAGCAGTTTCGGGACAGGGACCTATGGCTACACCTTC,CASSFGTGTYGYTF
-,TRBJ2-1,TRBD2,TRBV13,TGTGCCAGCAGCTCAGCGGGACTAGCGGGGGAGGCGGGCTGGGAGCAGTTCTTC,CASSSAGLAGEAGWEQFF
-,TRBJ2-1,-,TRBV7-2,TGTGCCAGCAGCCCGCGGACTATCGGTATGAATGAGCAGTTCTTC,CASSPRTIGMNEQFF
-,TRBJ1-1,-,TRBV19,TGTGCCAGTAGTATGGGGTTCACTGAAGCTTTCTTT,CASSMGFTEAFF
-,TRBJ1-4,-,TRBV24-1,TGTGCCACCAGTGATGGGGGGAGTCCCACTAATGAAAAACTGTTTTTT,CATSDGGSPTNEKLFF
-,TRBJ2-1,-,TRBV5-1,TGCGCCAGCAGCTTGGGACAAATCTACAATGAGCAGTTCTTC,CASSLGQIYNEQFF
-,TRBJ1-3,-,TRBV2,TGTGCCAGACGCAGGACACTCTCTGGAAACACCATATATTTT,CARRRTLSGNTIYF